This TCR beta chain was identified in a study of blood T cell repertoires in COVID-19. For the study at large: The United States, Italy and Spain provided the acute and convalescent COVID-19 samples. Sources were T cells, B-cell-depleted T cells, or PBMCs; the material itself was cDNA or gDNA.

The authors' processing: Using reference gene primer amplification, nucleated cell counts were estimated. The method was immunoSEQ multiplex PCR; TCRdb's version includes in-frame clones alone and lacks a portion of them. Clone size and V and J calls were adopted from that table, with D and trimming inferred from the DNA. The data show fewer than 90,000 clones, with about four fifths seen just once and 8.5% to 14% held by the top ten. The length of the CDR3 is 14 residues. CDR1 is SNHLY, CDR2 FYNNEI, per germline. V lost 3 bases to trimming and J lost 8 bases, with 13 bases between them. The specimen was peripheral blood. The sequence was collected from a man aged 45-65 years with acute or convalescent COVID-19. The chain combines TRBV2 with TRBJ1-4; perhaps TRBD1 as D (5 bases). The CDR3 region has the DNA TGTGCCAGCAGTGAGGAGGGGCTTGGGGAAAAACTGTTTTTT. Residues: CASSEEGLGEKLFF. Based on the CDR3 plus reference TRBV2 and TRBJ1-4, the full variable domain is EPEVTQTPSHQVTQMGQEVILRCVPISNHLYFYWYRQILGQKVEFLVSFYNNEISEKSEIFDDQFSVERPDGSNFTLKIRSTKLEDSAMYFCASSEEGLGEKLFFGSGTQLSVL.